Presented here are 24 T cell receptor beta chains from one specimen sequenced in a study of T cells in Graves' hyperthyroidism and ophthalmopathy. The TCR beta CDR3 regions underwent amplification using RNA transcripts as the source. A set of HTBI primers served as the primers for a first-round RT-PCR of the TCR CDR3. TCRdb reanalysed the multiplex PCR reads using MiXCR and keeps one entry per CDR3 protein. This table holds 280,000 or so distinct CDR3 sequences, about 25% found once. Sequenced: blood. The receptors stem from a middle-aged man with Graves' hyperthyroidism that later progressed to Graves' ophthalmopathy.

This clonotype showed up many times. The rearrangement uses TRBV12-3 or TRBV12-4 and TRBJ2-7; D is possibly TRBD2 (5 bases). The CDR3 contains 13 residues. Trimming shortened V by 5 bases and J by 4 bases, and 12 bases separated the two germline ends. CDR3 DNA sequence: TGTGCCAGCAGTCCCGGACGGGGATACGAGCAGTACTTC. Its protein product is CASSPGRGYEQYF.

Many counts were recorded for this clonotype. CDR3 in amino acids: CASSEYASGTFREQYF. CDR3 coding DNA: TGTGCCAGCAGTGAGTATGCTAGCGGGACATTTAGGGAGCAGTACTTC. The V and J genes are TRBV6-1 and TRBJ2-7, with 9 bases aligning to TRBD2. This CDR3 region has 16 residues. The germline gives CDR1 MNHNS, CDR2 SASEGT. Trimming cost V 3 bases and J 7 bases; bases outside gene matches: 13.

This clonotype has at least ten counts. The chain joins TRBV5-1 to TRBJ1-1; no reliable D call. Trimming left V 4 bases short and J 1 base short, with 14 bases between. This CDR3 is 15 amino acids long. Germline loops: CDR1 SGHRS, CDR2 YFSETQ. The CDR3 DNA reads TGCGCCAGCAGCCTGGCCCTCAAACAGAACACTGAAGCTTTCTTT. Translated: CASSLALKQNTEAFF.

This clonotype occurred many times. The CDR3 region is CASSGRTGDQPQHF. CDR3 bases: TGTGCCAGCAGTGGTAGGACAGGGGATCAGCCCCAGCATTTT. The gene calls are TRBV2 and TRBJ1-5; 9 nucleotides align to TRBD1. The CDR3 contains 14 residues. V was clipped by 4 bases and J by 5 bases; unmatched bases: 3. Per the germline V gene, CDR1 is SNHLY and CDR2 is FYNNEI.

V usage is TRBV6-1 and J usage is TRBJ1-1; no clear D gene. The V gene's germline CDR1 is MNHNS and CDR2 SASEGT. V lost 4 bases and J 3 bases, leaving 12 bases between the germline ends. The CDR3 length is 14 residues. CDR3 residues: CASSAGNRYTEAFF. CDR3 nucleotides: TGTGCCAGCAGTGCAGGAAATCGGTACACTGAAGCTTTCTTT.

This clonotype was seen at least ten times. The chain joins TRBV6-5 to TRBJ2-2; no clear D gene. V was pared by 4 bases and J by 4 bases, with 7 bases between. The CDR3 spans 13 residues. CDR1 is MNHEY, CDR2 SVGAGI, per germline. CDR3 protein: CASSFPGTGELFF. Written as DNA, the CDR3 is TGTGCCAGCAGTTTCCCGGGCACCGGGGAGCTGTTTTTT.

The chain combines TRBV27 with TRBJ2-1; D ambiguous. Germline CDR1 and CDR2: MNHEY and SMNVEV (reference sequence). This CDR3 has 13 amino acids. The germline V and J ends were trimmed by 2 bases and 9 bases, with 11 bases remaining between them. The CDR3 DNA follows: TGTGCCAGCAGTTTAAGGACCAACGTTGAGCAGTTCTTC. It specifies CASSLRTNVEQFF.

This clonotype was observed at least ten times. The DNA for the CDR3 is TGTGCCAGCAGCACGGGACTAGAGGCCGGGGAGCTGTTTTTT. Protein: CASSTGLEAGELFF. The V call is TRBV7-9, the J call TRBJ2-2, with 8 bases that match TRBD2. This CDR3 has 14 amino acids. CDR1 SEHNR and CDR2 FQNEAQ come from the germline V gene (reference sequence). V trimming: 5 bases; J trimming: 6 bases; junction bases outside the gene matches: 5. Using reference TRBV7-9 and TRBJ2-2 for the parts outside the CDR3, the full variable domain is DTGVSQNPRHKITKRGQNVTFRCDPISEHNRLYWYRQTLGQGPEFLTYFQNEAQLEKSRLLSDRFSAERPKGSFSTLEIQRTEQGDSAMYLCASSTGLEAGELFFGEGSRLTVL.

There are many counts of this clonotype. The J gene is TRBJ1-6, the V gene TRBV28; D gene ambiguous. V was pared by 5 bases and J by 10 bases, with 9 bases between. Germline V lookup: CDR1 MDHEN, CDR2 SYDVKM. The CDR3 consists of 12 residues. The CDR3 here is CASSLSSSPLHF. CDR3 DNA sequence: TGTGCCAGCAGTCTCTCTTCCTCACCCCTCCACTTT.

This clonotype has ten or more counts. The chain links TRBV19 to TRBJ2-5; 7 bases map to TRBD1. V was pared by 5 bases and J by 2 bases, with 8 bases of the junction left unmatched. CDR3 length: 15 amino acids. Germline V gene data show CDR1 as LNHDA and CDR2 as SQIVND (reference sequence). Written as DNA, the CDR3 is TGTGCCAGTAGTGTCAACCGGGACAGACAAGAGACCCAGTACTTC. Amino acids: CASSVNRDRQETQYF. Full variable domain (remainder filled in from reference TRBV19 and TRBJ2-5): DGGITQSPKYLFRKEGQNVTLSCEQNLNHDAMYWYRQDPGQGLRLIYYSQIVNDFQKGDIAEGYSVSREKKESFPLTVTSAQKNPTAFYLCASSVNRDRQETQYFGPGTRLLVL.

This clonotype was seen repeatedly, ten times or more. A junction boundary mismatches the germline segment, possibly from a read error. The chain carries TRBV5-1 and TRBJ2-7; no definite D call. CDR1 SGHRS and CDR2 YFSETQ come from the germline V gene. CDR3 size: 12 residues. For the CDR3, the DNA is TGTGCCAGCAGCCTTGTCGGCTACGAGCAGTACTTC. This encodes CASSLVGYEQYF.

This clonotype was recorded at least ten times. This sequence joins TRBV5-1 and TRBJ2-7; unclear D gene. CDR1 is SGHRS, CDR2 YFSETQ, per germline. The CDR3 length is 15 residues. Trimming removed 4 bases at V and 1 base at J, with 15 bases between. The CDR3: CASSGTYSPSYEQYF. CDR3 sequence (DNA): TGCGCCAGCAGCGGTACCTACTCACCATCCTACGAGCAGTACTTC.

This clonotype was recorded at least ten times. This chain joins TRBV19 and TRBJ2-7, with 8 positions matching TRBD1. The CDR3 has 15 amino acids. Germline V gene sequence: CDR1 LNHDA, CDR2 SQIVND (reference sequence). V dropped 7 bases and J dropped 0; count of bases not matched to a gene: 8. CDR3 loop: CASMPGQGLSYEQYF. CDR3 DNA sequence: TGTGCCAGTATGCCCGGACAGGGCCTCTCCTACGAGCAGTACTTC.

This clonotype was recorded many times. This chain connects TRBV5-1 to TRBJ2-1, with D perhaps matching TRBD1 (5 bases). Trimming left V 4 bases short and J 0 bases short, with 14 bases between. The CDR3 consists of 16 residues. CDR1 is SGHRS and CDR2 is YFSETQ in the germline V gene. CDR3 region: CASSRLGASSYNEQFF. The CDR3 nucleotides are TGCGCCAGCAGCCGCCTAGGGGCAAGCTCCTACAATGAGCAGTTCTTC. Drawing the rest from reference TRBV5-1 and TRBJ2-1, the complete variable domain is KAGVTQTPRYLIKTRGQQVTLSCSPISGHRSVSWYQQTPGQGLQFLFEYFSETQRNKGNFPGRFSGRQFSNSRSEMNVSTLELGDSALYLCASSRLGASSYNEQFFGPGTRLTVL.

This chain links TRBV6-5 with TRBJ1-2; TRBD1 matches 10 bases. Germline CDR1 MNHEY, CDR2 SVGAGI. This CDR3 has 15 residues. J lost 4 bases, V lost 1 base, and 3 bases had no gene match. CDR3 region: CASSYWTGGAYGYTF. As DNA, the CDR3 is TGTGCCAGCAGTTACTGGACAGGGGGTGCCTATGGCTACACCTTC.

This clonotype has at least ten counts. The chain carries TRBV6-5 and TRBJ1-2, with D uncertain. CDR1 and CDR2 from the germline V gene are MNHEY and SVGAGI. Trimming cost V 6 bases and J 10 bases, with 18 bases left between them. This CDR3 comprises 13 residues. The CDR3 sequence: CASRPFRTGTYTF. CDR3 DNA sequence: TGTGCCAGCAGACCCTTCCGGACCGGCACCTACACCTTC.

This clonotype came up many times. The chain links TRBV30 to TRBJ1-1; D unclear. The V and J ends lost 1 base and 0 bases respectively, with 12 bases between them. The germline CDR1 and CDR2 sequences are GTSNPN and SVGIG (reference sequence). The CDR3 has 15 residues. CDR3 bases: TGTGCCTGGAGTGGGTCAACCACCTTGAACACTGAAGCTTTCTTT. It specifies CAWSGSTTLNTEAFF.

This clonotype was detected many times. The rearrangement links TRBV5-1 to TRBJ1-1; D remains unclear. CDR3 length equals 14 residues. CDR1 is SGHRS and CDR2 is YFSETQ in the germline V gene. Trimming removed 5 bases from V and 1 base from J, with 12 bases in between. The CDR3 coding sequence is TGCGCCAGCAGTAGGGTGGGGTGGAACACTGAAGCTTTCTTT. It encodes CASSRVGWNTEAFF.

The chain has TRBV6-2 or TRBV6-3 and TRBJ1-5; D not certain. This CDR3 comprises 14 residues. The germline V gene has CDR1 MNHEY and CDR2 SVGEGT. The germline V and J ends were trimmed by 6 bases and 3 bases, with 12 bases remaining between them. For the CDR3, the DNA is TGTGCCAGCAGCTCCTACAGCGTCAATCAGCCCCAGCATTTT. Its protein is CASSSYSVNQPQHF.

There are many counts of this clonotype. The gene calls are TRBV30 and TRBJ2-2, with a tentative D call TRBD2 (5 bases). The ends were cut back, 3 bases at V and 5 bases at J, with 13 bases in the middle. The CDR3 is 14 amino acids. CDR1 and CDR2 (germline): GTSNPN, SVGIG (reference sequence). CDR3 residues: CAWSPGRETGELFF. The CDR3 DNA reads TGTGCCTGGAGCCCCGGACGGGAAACCGGGGAGCTGTTTTTT.

This clonotype appeared many times. The CDR3 here is CASSSREANNEQFF. CDR3 in DNA: TGTGCCAGCAGCTCCAGGGAAGCAAACAATGAGCAGTTCTTC. The chain is built from TRBV5-8 and TRBJ2-1; perhaps TRBD1 as D (5 bases). The germline CDR1 and CDR2 sequences are SGHTS and YDEGEE. Trimming pared 3 bases from V and 5 bases from J, leaving 12 bases between. The CDR3 covers 14 residues.

This clonotype was seen at least ten times. The chain is built from TRBV2 and TRBJ2-5; D remains ambiguous. The germline V gene encodes CDR1 SNHLY and CDR2 FYNNEI. V was shortened by 0 bases and J by 5 bases, with 13 bases between the two germline ends. There are 15 residues in the CDR3. The CDR3 nucleotides are TGTGCCAGCAGTGAAGCTTTCGGTTTTTCGGAGACCCAGTACTTC. It is translated as CASSEAFGFSETQYF.

In this sample, this clonotype turned up many times. The chain has TRBV2 and TRBJ2-7; 7 bases fit TRBD2. Trimming took 8 bases from V and 7 from J; bases not matched to a gene: 17. Germline V gives CDR1 SNHLY, CDR2 FYNNEI. This CDR3 has 15 residues. The CDR3 DNA follows: TGTGCCAGCCTTGGGGTCCGAGCGGGAAGGCGGGAGCAGTACTTC. Its protein is CASLGVRAGRREQYF.

V and J are TRBV12-3 or TRBV12-4 and TRBJ1-2; 7 bases agree with TRBD1. V gave up 4 bases and J gave up 4 bases; unmatched junction bases: 3. This CDR3 is 13 amino acids long. CDR3: CASSSQGVYGYTF. The CDR3 DNA reads as TGTGCCAGCAGTTCCCAGGGGGTCTATGGCTACACCTTC.